These T cell receptor beta chains were read from a single sample in a study of T cells in localized non-small cell lung cancer. Clones were read by immunoSEQ multiplex PCR, and TCRdb kept only the in-frame ones, dropping some. The sample comprises tens of thousands of clones, about nine tenths of which are singletons, and less than 25% rests with the top ten. Here the sequenced sample was peripheral blood, taken before any cancer treatment. These receptors all come from a male donor at least 60 years old with stage III squamous cell lung carcinoma. The CDR3 runs from the conserved cysteine through the conserved F or W. Size tells how often a clone was seen (once, few, many) or the class of an expanded clone, and some rows leave it out.

v_call: TRBV18
j_call: TRBJ1-1
clone_size: NA
cdr3_aa: CASSQDRGGTEAFF

v_call: TRBV5-6
j_call: TRBJ1-3
clone_size: NA
cdr3_aa: CASSFEGLGNTIYF

v_call: TRBV28
j_call: TRBJ1-1
clone_size: NA
cdr3_aa: CASSSFGLGLNTEAFF

v_call: TRBV27
j_call: TRBJ1-1
clone_size: NA
cdr3_aa: CASTKQGATEAFF

v_call: TRBV7-2
j_call: TRBJ2-1
clone_size: once
cdr3_aa: CASSFTSPGGEQFF

v_call: TRBV28
j_call: TRBJ2-2
clone_size: NA
cdr3_aa: CASSVVVSSNTGELFF

v_call: TRBV28
j_call: TRBJ1-2
clone_size: NA
cdr3_aa: CASSLAAAVGYGYTF

v_call: TRBV4-3
j_call: TRBJ1-2
clone_size: NA
cdr3_aa: CASSQDRGRAGYTF

v_call: TRBV9
j_call: TRBJ2-1
clone_size: once
cdr3_aa: CASSVAGAVYNEQFF

v_call: TRBV7-2
j_call: TRBJ2-5
clone_size: NA
cdr3_aa: CASSRSVGGQETQYF

v_call: TRBV21-1
j_call: TRBJ2-5
clone_size: NA
cdr3_aa: CASPPASGYQETQYF

v_call: TRBV5-8
j_call: TRBJ1-5
clone_size: NA
cdr3_aa: CASSLENFSNQPQHF

v_call: TRBV30
j_call: TRBJ2-7
clone_size: NA
cdr3_aa: CAWLRDSNEQYF

v_call: TRBV11-2
j_call: TRBJ2-1
clone_size: NA
cdr3_aa: CASSQGSYNEQFF

v_call: TRBV5-1
j_call: TRBJ2-2
clone_size: NA
cdr3_aa: CASSPRVAGGHGTGELFF

v_call: TRBV4-2
j_call: TRBJ1-2
clone_size: once
cdr3_aa: CASSLGYSDRGTNYGYTF

v_call: TRBV7-3
j_call: TRBJ2-3
clone_size: NA
cdr3_aa: CASSSQGADTQYF